The source of this TCR beta chain is a study of blood T cell repertoires in COVID-19. At the level of the study: Cohort 3 donors counted as recovered after two negative PCRs, clearance, or resolved symptoms.

Per the authors' pipeline: Amplifying reference gene primers gave estimates of nucleated cell counts. Sequencing used immunoSEQ multiplex PCR; TCRdb keeps in-frame clones, though not all of them. V, J and clone size are taken as reported in that table, and D and trimming were inferred from the DNA itself. In the table there are 250,000 to 300,000 clones, 88% of which are singletons. The sample holds a few counts of this clone. The CDR3 has 16 residues. The TCR sequence derives from a woman aged 55-70 years in a cohort exposed to, infected with or recovered from COVID-19 (not recorded which). This chain connects TRBV21-1 to TRBJ2-1; the DNA was not used to check the table's D call, TRBD1. TRBV21-1 corresponds to a pseudogene. Input material: PBMCs or T cells enriched from blood (not recorded which). CDR3 DNA: TGTGCCAGCAGCAAAGAGAGACAGGGGGCGAGGTCTGAGCAGTTCTTC. It yields the protein CASSKERQGARSEQFF.